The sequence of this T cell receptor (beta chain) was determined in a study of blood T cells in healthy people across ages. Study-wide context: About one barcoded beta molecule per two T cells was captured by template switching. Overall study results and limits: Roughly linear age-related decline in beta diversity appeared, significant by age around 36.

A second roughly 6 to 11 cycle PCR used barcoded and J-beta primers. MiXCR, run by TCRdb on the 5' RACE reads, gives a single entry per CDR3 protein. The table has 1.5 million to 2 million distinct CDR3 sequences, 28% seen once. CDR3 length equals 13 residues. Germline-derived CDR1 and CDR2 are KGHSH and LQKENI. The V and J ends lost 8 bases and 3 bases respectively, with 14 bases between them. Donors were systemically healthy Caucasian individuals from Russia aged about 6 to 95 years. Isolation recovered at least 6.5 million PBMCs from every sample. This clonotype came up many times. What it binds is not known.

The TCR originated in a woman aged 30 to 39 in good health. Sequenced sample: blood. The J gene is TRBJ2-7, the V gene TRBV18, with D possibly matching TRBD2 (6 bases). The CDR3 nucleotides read TGTGCCAGCAGTCCATGGGGAGGCTACGAGCAGTACTTC. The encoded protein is CASSPWGGYEQYF.